One T cell receptor beta chain is described in this entry. The data are from a study of control samples from healthy donors and cancer patients. V lost 3 bases and J 5 bases, leaving 13 bases between the germline ends. This CDR3 is 14 amino acids long. CDR1 and CDR2 from the germline V gene are SEHNR and FQNEAQ (reference sequence). TCRdb's copy holds only in-frame clones and misses some; the assay was immunoSEQ multiplex PCR. The sample has 65,000 to 75,000 clones, roughly 90% seen once; the top ten hold 4%. The sequenced sample was blood. The sequence was obtained from a woman in her 50s in good health. The chain links TRBV7-9 to TRBJ2-5; D possibly uses TRBD1 or TRBD2 (5 bases each). The DNA for the CDR3 is TGTGCCAGCAGCTTTAGAGGGGCGGGCGAGACCCAGTACTTC. The encoded protein is CASSFRGAGETQYF.